This T cell receptor beta chain emerged from a study of PD-1 blockade in classical Hodgkin lymphoma. Overall study results and limits: Newly diagnosed patients had diversity similar to the baseline diversity of complete responders. The study found that TCR diversity rose significantly by C4D1 in CD4+ but not CD8+ cells. Relapsed/refractory patients reportedly had the lowest baseline TCR diversity, below newly diagnosed patients, who were below healthy donors.

Libraries were prepared by immunoSEQ multiplex PCR; TCRdb keeps only in-frame clonotypes and omits some of them. The table includes more than 8,000 clones, around 80% detected once. For this clone: Its antigen is unknown.

This CDR3 is 16 amino acids long. CDR1 SEHNR and CDR2 FQNEAQ come from the germline V gene (reference sequence). V dropped 6 bases and J dropped 8 bases, with 22 bases sitting between them. Indicated time point: cycle 4 day 1 (C4D1), after less than seven weeks of nivolumab. Brentuximab vedotin exposure varied, and every patient relapsed after autologous stem cell transplantation. Magnetic depletion of non-target cells from thawed PBMCs yielded purified CD8+ T cells. Complete response, partial response or progressive disease was recorded as best response. This chain uses TRBV7-9 with TRBJ1-4, with TRBD1 as a possible D gene (6 bases). The source of this sequence is a human donor with classical Hodgkin lymphoma. Here the sequenced sample was CD8+ T cells from blood, taken before the fourth cycle of nivolumab. The CDR3 nucleotides read TGTGCCAGCAGTCCTACTTCGGGGGGCGCATACGAAAAACTGTTTTTT. Its protein is CASSPTSGGAYEKLFF.